This T cell receptor beta chain was sequenced during a study of cytomegalovirus exposure and HLA in healthy donors (dated by TCRdb to about 2017). Regarding the complete study: According to a later analysis, one platform produced both the approximately 110 validation repertoires and the 670 or so repertoires of the first cohort. The study was designed to test whether signatures of past pathogen exposure could be identified by cataloging public T cell receptors. To predict cytomegalovirus infection status, the study combined high-throughput TCR immunosequencing, statistical association of individual TCRs with disease status, and machine learning. In addition to the first cohort of about 650 subjects, a separate validation cohort of approximately 130 different subjects was used.

On this clone itself: The clone's antigen remains unknown. Base quality data are lacking; no much larger clone is found one base away.

The cysteine opens and the phenylalanine closes a CDR3 of 16 amino acids. Solely the CDR3 DNA is kept, with 48 bases framed from the first base. V sheds 0 bases and J sheds 4 bases, leaving 15 bases between their ends. Based on the germline V gene, the CDR1 and CDR2 sequences are SGDLS and YYNGEE. The paper's findings and limits, for the study overall: It was suggested by the authors that the approach could potentially be generalized to other disease states and immunological phenotypes. In a later analysis, TCRs clustered in the first cohort were found to also tend to co-occur in the roughly 120 validation repertoires, with about 94% of cluster scores above 0. Across donors, most TCR sequences were observed very rarely, whereas some public TCRs were present in many individuals. In vitro tests confirmed that a few of the cytomegalovirus-associated TCR beta chains recognize cytomegalovirus antigens. The classifier was reported to diagnose cytomegalovirus status with high specificity and sensitivity in both the original and validation cohorts. In the study, around 150 TCR beta chains were listed as associated with cytomegalovirus. The validation cohort had no HLA typing available for a later analysis, so co-occurrence within that cohort was assessed over all 120 or so repertoires.

Separate from the roughly 660-subject first cohort, the validation cohort of about 120 subjects was the group to which the donors belonged. The method was the immunoSEQ multiplex PCR assay. The published analysis was carried out like this. To diagnose cytomegalovirus status from the catalog of TCR beta chain sequences, a statistical classification framework was built. TCRdb's version of the immuneACCESS table is confined to in-frame rearrangements and falls short of the full clone set. An unresolved V gene accounts for under half of the shortfall where checked; the remainder is of unknown origin. That table gives V, J and clone size, and the DNA gave D and trimming. The sample table contains 55,000 to 70,000 clones; only one count was recorded for 75% to 90% of them. Over 1.5% of the sample belongs to the ten largest clones.

This sequence originates from a woman in her late teens or twenties in good health and CMV-seronegative. This receptor chain uses TRBV9 and TRBJ2-3; TRBD1 is a possible D gene, resting on 6 matching bases. The sequenced sample was PBMCs. Here is the DNA: TGTGCCAGCAGCGTAGGGGGTGGGGGCACCGCAGATACGCAGTATTTT. Its protein is CASSVGGGGTADTQYF.